These 9 T cell receptor beta chains share one sample of origin, sequenced in a study of T and B cells in COVID-19 patients. BIOMED2 TRB-A/B primer pools were used in multiplex TRB PCR. Via MiXCR, TCRdb re-called the multiplex PCR reads, giving one row per CDR3 protein. The data show around 10,000 distinct CDR3 sequences, roughly a third seen once. TRB was amplified from approximately 250-480 ng of blood genomic DNA. Material: blood. The origin of the receptors is a human donor with active COVID-19.

This chain joins TRBV7-6 and TRBJ2-5, with 7 bases that match TRBD1. V lost 5 bases to trimming and J lost 4 bases; unmatched junction nucleotides: 1. CDR3 length: 12 residues. Germline V gives CDR1 SGHVS, CDR2 FNYEAQ. In DNA, the CDR3 is TGTGCCAGCAGCCGGGACAGAGAGACCCAGTACTTC. Its protein product is CASSRDRETQYF.

Only a few counts were recorded for this clonotype. A single base separates this from a much larger clone, so it may be a read error. The chain is built from TRBV19 and TRBJ2-2; D is unresolved. The CDR3 is 15 amino acids. CDR1 LNHDA and CDR2 SQIVND come from the germline V gene (reference sequence). Trimming removed 3 bases from V and 6 bases from J, with 14 bases in between. CDR3: CASSIVFGVPGELFF. In DNA, the CDR3 is TGTGCCAGTAGTATCGTATTCGGAGTCCCCGGGGAGCTGTTTTTT.

This clonotype is deemed medium-sized (0.01 to 0.1%). The V and J genes are TRBV6-5 and TRBJ2-7, with D hard to call. In germline, CDR1 is MNHEY, CDR2 SVGAGI. There are 13 residues in the CDR3. The ends were cut back, 7 bases at V and 3 bases at J, with 13 bases in the middle. CDR3 protein: CASTEGISYEQYF. Written as DNA, the CDR3 is TGTGCCAGCACGGAAGGGATCAGCTACGAGCAGTACTTC.

The gene calls are TRBV14 and TRBJ2-3; D possibly uses TRBD1 or TRBD2 (5 bases each). Trimming took 1 base from V and 11 from J, leaving 19 bases between them. This CDR3 contains 15 residues. Germline loops: CDR1 SGHDN, CDR2 FVKESK. DNA of the CDR3: TGTGCCAGCAGCCAAGTCCTGGGACCGGAGCTCGGGCAGTATTTT. It codes for CASSQVLGPELGQYF.

J is TRBJ1-3 and V is TRBV6-5; the D gene is possibly TRBD1 (5 bases). The CDR3 spans 14 residues. CDR1 and CDR2 from the germline V gene are MNHEY and SVGAGI. V lost 4 bases and J lost 0, with 7 bases in between. The CDR3 is CASSSQGSGNTIYF. DNA for the CDR3: TGTGCCAGCAGTTCTCAGGGCTCTGGAAACACCATATATTTT.

By share of the sample, this clonotype is medium-sized (0.01 to 0.1%). The rearrangement links TRBV30 to TRBJ1-6, with 10 bases matching TRBD1. The CDR3 contains 14 residues. Germline values: CDR1 GTSNPN, CDR2 SVGIG (reference sequence). V trimming: 5 bases; J trimming: 7 bases; junction bases outside the gene matches: 5. CDR3 nucleotides: TGTGCCTGGGACAGGGGGCGCGGGAATTCACCCCTCCACTTT. The encoded protein is CAWDRGRGNSPLHF.

The V and J genes are TRBV5-1 and TRBJ2-3, with a tentative D call TRBD1 (6 bases). The CDR3 has 16 amino acids. V lost 0 bases, J lost 4 bases, and 15 bases lay in between. The germline CDR1 and CDR2 sequences are SGHRS and YFSETQ. The DNA for the CDR3 is TGCGCCAGCAGCTTGGGTCGACAGGCTGGGGCAGATACGCAGTATTTT. The encoded protein is CASSLGRQAGADTQYF.

The V gene is TRBV20-1, the J gene TRBJ2-1, with D possibly matching TRBD1 (6 bases). Per the germline V gene, CDR1 is DFQATT and CDR2 is SNEGSKA (reference sequence). The V and J ends lost 6 bases and 0 bases respectively, with 12 bases between them. CDR3 length equals 14 residues. CDR3 nucleotide sequence: TGCAGTGCGGCAACAGGGAGCTCCTACAATGAGCAGTTCTTC. This encodes CSAATGSSYNEQFF.

This clonotype ranks as medium-sized. The chain has TRBV27 and TRBJ2-7; no clear D gene. Germline lookup yields CDR1 MNHEY and CDR2 SMNVEV (reference sequence). The V and J ends lost 4 bases and 3 bases respectively, with 10 bases between them. The CDR3 has 13 residues. The CDR3 reads CASSSTTRYEQYF. In nucleotides, the CDR3 is TGTGCCAGCAGTTCTACGACCCGCTACGAGCAGTACTTC.